The clone carrying this T cell receptor beta chain was seen a handful of times. Antigen unknown. A single record per CDR3 protein comes from TCRdb applying MiXCR to the RT-PCR reads. The table lists 9,500 to 11,000 distinct CDR3 sequences, over 80% of them singletons. This sample was included in a study of yellow fever vaccine responses in identical twins. Study-level results: Each twin's T cell response to the vaccine was reported to look partly convergent and partly personalized.

Trimming took 0 bases from V and 7 from J, leaving 18 bases between them. The CDR3 runs to 16 residues. Per germline, CDR1 MNHEY and CDR2 SVGEGT. This chain uses TRBV6-2 or TRBV6-3 with TRBJ1-1; a weak D match, TRBD1 (6 bases). Source: T cells from blood (PBMCs), unsorted or a sorted subset (not recorded which), taken before or after yellow fever vaccination (not recorded which). The receptor was isolated from a woman under 30 who received the yellow fever vaccine. CDR3 in DNA: TGTGCCAGCAGTTACTCAGGGGGAACCCGACCGGGTGAAGCTTTCTTT. Translation gives CASSYSGGTRPGEAFF.